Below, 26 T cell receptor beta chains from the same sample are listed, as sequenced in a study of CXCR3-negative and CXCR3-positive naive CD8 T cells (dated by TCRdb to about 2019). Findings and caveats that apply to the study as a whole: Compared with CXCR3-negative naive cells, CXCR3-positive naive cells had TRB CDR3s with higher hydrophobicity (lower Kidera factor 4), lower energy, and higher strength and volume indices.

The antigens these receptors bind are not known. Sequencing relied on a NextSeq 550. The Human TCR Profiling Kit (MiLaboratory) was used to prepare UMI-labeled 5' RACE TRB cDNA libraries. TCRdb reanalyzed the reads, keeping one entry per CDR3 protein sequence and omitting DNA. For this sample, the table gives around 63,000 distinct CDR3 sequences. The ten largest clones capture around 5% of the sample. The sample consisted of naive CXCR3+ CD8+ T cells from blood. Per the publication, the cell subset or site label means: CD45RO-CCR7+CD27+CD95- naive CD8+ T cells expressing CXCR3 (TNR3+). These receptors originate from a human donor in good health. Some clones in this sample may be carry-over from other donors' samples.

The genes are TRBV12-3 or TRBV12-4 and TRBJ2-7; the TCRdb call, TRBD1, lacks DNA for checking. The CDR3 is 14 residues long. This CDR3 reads CASSLGGQGYEQYF.

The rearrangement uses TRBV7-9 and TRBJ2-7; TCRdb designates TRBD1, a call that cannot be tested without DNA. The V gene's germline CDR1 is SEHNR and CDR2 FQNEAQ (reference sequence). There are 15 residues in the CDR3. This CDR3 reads CASSLGQGPEREQYF.

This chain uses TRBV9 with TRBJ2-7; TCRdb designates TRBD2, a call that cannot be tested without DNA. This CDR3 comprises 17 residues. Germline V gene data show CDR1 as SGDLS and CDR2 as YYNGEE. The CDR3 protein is CASSRQPSGPLSYEQYF.

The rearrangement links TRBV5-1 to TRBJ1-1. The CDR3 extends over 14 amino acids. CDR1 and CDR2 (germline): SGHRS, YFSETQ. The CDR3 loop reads CASSPGLADTEAFF. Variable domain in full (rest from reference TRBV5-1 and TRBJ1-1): KAGVTQTPRYLIKTRGQQVTLSCSPISGHRSVSWYQQTPGQGLQFLFEYFSETQRNKGNFPGRFSGRQFSNSRSEMNVSTLELGDSALYLCASSPGLADTEAFFGQGTRLTVV.

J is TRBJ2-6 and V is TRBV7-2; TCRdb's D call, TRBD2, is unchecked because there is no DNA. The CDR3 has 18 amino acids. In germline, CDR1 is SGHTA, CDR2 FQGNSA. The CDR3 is CASSKGPLEPSGANVLTF.

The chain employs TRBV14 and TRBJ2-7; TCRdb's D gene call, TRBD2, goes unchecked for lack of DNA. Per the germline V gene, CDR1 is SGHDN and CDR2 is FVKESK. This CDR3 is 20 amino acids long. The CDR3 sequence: CATKHWAGDVEEGRTYEQYF.

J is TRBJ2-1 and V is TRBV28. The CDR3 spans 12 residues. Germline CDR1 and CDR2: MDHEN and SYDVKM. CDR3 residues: CASSWTYNEQFF. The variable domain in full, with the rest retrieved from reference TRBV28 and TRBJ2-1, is DVKVTQSSRYLVKRTGEKVFLECVQDMDHENMFWYRQDPGLGLRLIYFSYDVKMKEKGDIPEGYSVSREKKERFSLILESASTNQTSMYLCASSWTYNEQFFGPGTRLTVL.

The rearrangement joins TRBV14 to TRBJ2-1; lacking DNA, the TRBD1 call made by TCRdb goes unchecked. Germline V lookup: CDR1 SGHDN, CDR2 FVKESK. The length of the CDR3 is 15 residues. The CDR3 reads CASSPIWTEYNEQFF.

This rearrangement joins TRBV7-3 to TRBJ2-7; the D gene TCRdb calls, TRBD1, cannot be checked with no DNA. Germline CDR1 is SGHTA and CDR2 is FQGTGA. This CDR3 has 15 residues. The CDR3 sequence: CASSTGTGASYEQYF.

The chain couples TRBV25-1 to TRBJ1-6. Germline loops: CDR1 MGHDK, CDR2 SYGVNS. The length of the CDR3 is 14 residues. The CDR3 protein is CASSEWGGNSPLHF.

CDR3 in amino acids: CASSPINNQPQHF. V usage is TRBV7-3 and J usage is TRBJ1-5. The germline CDR1 and CDR2 sequences are SGHTA and FQGTGA. This CDR3 has 13 amino acids. Full variable domain (remainder filled in from reference TRBV7-3 and TRBJ1-5): GAGVSQTPSNKVTEKGKYVELRCDPISGHTALYWYRQSLGQGPEFLIYFQGTGAADDSGLPNDRFFAVRPEGSVSTLKIQRTERGDSAVYLCASSPINNQPQHFGDGTRLSIL.

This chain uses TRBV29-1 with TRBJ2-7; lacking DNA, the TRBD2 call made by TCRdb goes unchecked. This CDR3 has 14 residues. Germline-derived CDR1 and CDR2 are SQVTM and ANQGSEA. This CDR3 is CSAEDSGSSYEQYF.

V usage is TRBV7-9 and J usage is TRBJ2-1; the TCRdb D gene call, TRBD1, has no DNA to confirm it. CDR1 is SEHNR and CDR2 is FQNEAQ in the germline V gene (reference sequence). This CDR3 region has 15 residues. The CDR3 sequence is CASSSTGTERNEQFF.

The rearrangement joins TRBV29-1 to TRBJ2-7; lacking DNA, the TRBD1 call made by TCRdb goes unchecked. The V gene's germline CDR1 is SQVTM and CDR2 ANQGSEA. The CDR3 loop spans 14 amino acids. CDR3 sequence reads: CSVASWDREYEQYF.

CDR3 sequence reads: CASSFQSGSPYNEQFF. This chain connects TRBV11-2 to TRBJ2-1. Germline lookup yields CDR1 SGHAT and CDR2 FQNNGV. The CDR3 loop spans 16 amino acids.

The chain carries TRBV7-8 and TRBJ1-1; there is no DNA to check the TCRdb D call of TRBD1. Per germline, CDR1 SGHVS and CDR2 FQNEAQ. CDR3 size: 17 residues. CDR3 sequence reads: CASSPRTESDMNTEAFF. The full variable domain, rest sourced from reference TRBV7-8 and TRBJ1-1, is GAGVSQSPRYKVAKRGQDVALRCDPISGHVSLFWYQQALGQGPEFLTYFQNEAQLDKSGLPSDRFFAERPEGSVSTLKIQRTQQEDSAVYLCASSPRTESDMNTEAFFGQGTRLTVV.

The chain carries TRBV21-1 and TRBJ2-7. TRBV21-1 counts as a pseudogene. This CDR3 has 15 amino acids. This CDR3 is CASSTPCDGYYEQYF.

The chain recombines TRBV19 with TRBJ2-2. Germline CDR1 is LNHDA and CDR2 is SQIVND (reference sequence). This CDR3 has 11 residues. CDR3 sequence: CATWDTGELFF.

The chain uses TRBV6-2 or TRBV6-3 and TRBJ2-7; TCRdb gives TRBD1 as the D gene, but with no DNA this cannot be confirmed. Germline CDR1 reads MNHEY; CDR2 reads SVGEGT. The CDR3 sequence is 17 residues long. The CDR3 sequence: CASSYSLGGGHGDEQYF.

CDR3 region: CASSLGTGEAFF. The V and J genes are TRBV7-9 and TRBJ1-1; TCRdb's D gene call, TRBD1, goes unchecked for lack of DNA. This CDR3 contains 12 residues. The germline V gene has CDR1 SEHNR and CDR2 FQNEAQ (reference sequence). Complete variable domain (other parts from reference TRBV7-9 and TRBJ1-1): DTGVSQNPRHKITKRGQNVTFRCDPISEHNRLYWYRQTLGQGPEFLTYFQNEAQLEKSRLLSDRFSAERPKGSFSTLEIQRTEQGDSAMYLCASSLGTGEAFFGQGTRLTVV.

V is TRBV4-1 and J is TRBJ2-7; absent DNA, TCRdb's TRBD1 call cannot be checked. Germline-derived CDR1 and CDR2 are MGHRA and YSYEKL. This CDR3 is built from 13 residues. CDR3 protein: CANSQGTAYEQYF.

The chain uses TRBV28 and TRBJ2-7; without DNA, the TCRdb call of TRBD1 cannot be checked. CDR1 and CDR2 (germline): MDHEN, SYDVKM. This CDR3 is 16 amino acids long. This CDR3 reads CASSSTRRGRRDEQYF. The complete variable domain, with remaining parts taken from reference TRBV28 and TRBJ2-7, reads DVKVTQSSRYLVKRTGEKVFLECVQDMDHENMFWYRQDPGLGLRLIYFSYDVKMKEKGDIPEGYSVSREKKERFSLILESASTNQTSMYLCASSSTRRGRRDEQYFGPGTRLTVT.

The CDR3 here is CASSYGDAAQPQHF. V is TRBV6-2 or TRBV6-3 and J is TRBJ1-5. Germline CDR1 and CDR2: MNHEY and SVGEGT. This CDR3 spans 14 amino acids.

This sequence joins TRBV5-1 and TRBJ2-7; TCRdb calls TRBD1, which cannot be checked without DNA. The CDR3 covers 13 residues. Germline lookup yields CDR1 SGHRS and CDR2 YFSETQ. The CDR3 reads CASSWGQDYEQYF.

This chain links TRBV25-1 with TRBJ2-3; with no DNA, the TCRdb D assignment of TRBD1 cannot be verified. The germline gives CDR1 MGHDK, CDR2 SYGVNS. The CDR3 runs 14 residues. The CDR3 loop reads CASSSGGQADTQYF.

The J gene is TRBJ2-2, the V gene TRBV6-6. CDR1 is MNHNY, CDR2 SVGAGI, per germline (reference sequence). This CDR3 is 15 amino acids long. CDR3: CASSYVGSTAGELFF.